This paragraph covers one T cell receptor beta chain sequence. No antigen is known for it. This entry comes from a study of CD4+ T cells in melanoma. The table came from immunoSEQ multiplex PCR; TCRdb's copy has only in-frame clones and leaves some out. The profile shows some 10,000 clones, about 67% of them singletons. General study points: CD8+ T cell, macrophage and B cell function reportedly correlated with neoantigen-specific CD4+ T cells. Neoantigen-specific CD4+ T cells in melanoma reportedly had diverse differentiation states.

The CDR3 has 14 amino acids. CDR1 is SNHLY, CDR2 FYNNEI, per germline. The ends were cut back, 3 bases at V and 1 base at J, with 4 bases in the middle. The chain couples TRBV2 to TRBJ2-6; D is unresolved. Sequenced: cells from a culture (not recorded whether cultured in vitro). This TCR came from a human donor with melanoma. This chain's CDR3 is CASSDRSGANVLTF. For the CDR3, the DNA is TGTGCCAGCAGTGACAGGTCTGGGGCCAACGTCCTGACTTTC.